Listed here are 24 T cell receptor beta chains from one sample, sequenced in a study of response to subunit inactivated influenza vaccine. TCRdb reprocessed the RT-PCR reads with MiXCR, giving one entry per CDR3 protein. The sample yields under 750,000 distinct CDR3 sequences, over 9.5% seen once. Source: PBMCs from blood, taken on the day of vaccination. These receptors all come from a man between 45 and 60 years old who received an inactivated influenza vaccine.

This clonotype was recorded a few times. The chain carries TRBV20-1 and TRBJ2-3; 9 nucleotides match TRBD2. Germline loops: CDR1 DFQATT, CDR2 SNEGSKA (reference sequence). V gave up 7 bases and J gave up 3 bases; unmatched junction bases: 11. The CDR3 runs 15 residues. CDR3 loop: CSVHDSGSMTDTQYF. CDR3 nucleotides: TGCAGTGTTCACGATAGCGGGAGTATGACAGATACGCAGTATTTT.

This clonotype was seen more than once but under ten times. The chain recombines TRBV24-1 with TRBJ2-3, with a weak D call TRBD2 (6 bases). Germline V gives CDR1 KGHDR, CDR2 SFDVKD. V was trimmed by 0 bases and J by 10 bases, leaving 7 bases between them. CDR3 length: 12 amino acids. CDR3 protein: CATSDLGGSQYF. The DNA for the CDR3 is TGTGCCACCAGTGATTTGGGAGGGTCGCAGTATTTT.

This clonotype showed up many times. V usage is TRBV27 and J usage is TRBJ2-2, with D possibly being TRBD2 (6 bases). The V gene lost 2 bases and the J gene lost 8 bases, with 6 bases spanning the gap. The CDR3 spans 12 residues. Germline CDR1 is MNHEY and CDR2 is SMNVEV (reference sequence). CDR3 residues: CASSLGRGELFF. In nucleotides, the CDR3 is TGTGCCAGCAGTTTAGGGAGGGGGGAGCTGTTTTTT.

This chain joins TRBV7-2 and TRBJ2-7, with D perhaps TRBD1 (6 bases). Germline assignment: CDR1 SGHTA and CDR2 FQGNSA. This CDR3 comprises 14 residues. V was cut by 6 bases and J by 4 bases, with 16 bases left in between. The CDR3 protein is CASRQTGAHYEQYF. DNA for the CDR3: TGTGCCAGCAGGCAGACAGGAGCCCATTACGAGCAGTACTTC.

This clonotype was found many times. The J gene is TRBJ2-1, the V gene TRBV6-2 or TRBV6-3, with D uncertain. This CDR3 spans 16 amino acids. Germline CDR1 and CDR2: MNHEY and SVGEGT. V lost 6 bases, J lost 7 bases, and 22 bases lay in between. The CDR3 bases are TGTGCCAGCAGCGATTATGGCATTACGGTTAGGAATGAGCAGTTCTTC. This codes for CASSDYGITVRNEQFF.

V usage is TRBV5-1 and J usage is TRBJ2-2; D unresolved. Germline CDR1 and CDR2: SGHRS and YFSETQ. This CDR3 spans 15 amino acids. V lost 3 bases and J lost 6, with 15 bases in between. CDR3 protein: CASSSRWTEPGELFF. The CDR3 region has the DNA TGCGCCAGCAGCTCGAGGTGGACGGAGCCCGGGGAGCTGTTTTTT.

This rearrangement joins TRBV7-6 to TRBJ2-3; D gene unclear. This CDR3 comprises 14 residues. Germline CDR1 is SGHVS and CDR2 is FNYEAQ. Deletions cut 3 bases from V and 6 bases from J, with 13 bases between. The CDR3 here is CASSFERSPDTQYF. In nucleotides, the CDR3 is TGTGCCAGCAGCTTTGAGAGGTCACCGGATACGCAGTATTTT.

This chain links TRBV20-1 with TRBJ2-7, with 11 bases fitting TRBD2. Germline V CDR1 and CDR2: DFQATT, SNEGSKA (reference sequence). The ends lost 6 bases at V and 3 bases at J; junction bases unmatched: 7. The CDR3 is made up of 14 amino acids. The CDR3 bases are TGCAGTGCAGTTCTAGCGGGAGGCCTCTACGAGCAGTACTTC. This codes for CSAVLAGGLYEQYF.

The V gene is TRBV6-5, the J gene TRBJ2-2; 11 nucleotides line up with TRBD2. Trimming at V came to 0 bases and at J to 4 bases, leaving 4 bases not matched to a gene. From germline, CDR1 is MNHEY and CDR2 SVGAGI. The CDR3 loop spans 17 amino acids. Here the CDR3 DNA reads TGTGCCAGCAGTTACTCGATACTAGCGGGGGTCACCGGGGAGCTGTTTTTT. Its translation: CASSYSILAGVTGELFF.

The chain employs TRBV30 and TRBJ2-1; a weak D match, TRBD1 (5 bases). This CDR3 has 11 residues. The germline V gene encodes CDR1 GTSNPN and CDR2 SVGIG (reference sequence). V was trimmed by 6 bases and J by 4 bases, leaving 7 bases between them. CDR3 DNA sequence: TGTGCCTGTCGACAGTACAATGAGCAGTTCTTC. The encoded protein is CACRQYNEQFF.

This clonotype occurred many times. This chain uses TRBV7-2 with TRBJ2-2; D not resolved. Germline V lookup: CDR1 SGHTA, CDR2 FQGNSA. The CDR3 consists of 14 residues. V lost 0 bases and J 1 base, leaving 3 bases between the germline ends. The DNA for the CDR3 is TGTGCCAGCAGCTTAGCCAAGAACACCGGGGAGCTGTTTTTT. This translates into CASSLAKNTGELFF. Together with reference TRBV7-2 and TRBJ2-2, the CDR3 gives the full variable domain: GAGVSQSPSNKVTEKGKDVELRCDPISGHTALYWYRQSLGQGLEFLIYFQGNSAPDKSGLPSDRFSAERTGGSVSTLTIQRTQQEDSAVYLCASSLAKNTGELFFGEGSRLTVL.

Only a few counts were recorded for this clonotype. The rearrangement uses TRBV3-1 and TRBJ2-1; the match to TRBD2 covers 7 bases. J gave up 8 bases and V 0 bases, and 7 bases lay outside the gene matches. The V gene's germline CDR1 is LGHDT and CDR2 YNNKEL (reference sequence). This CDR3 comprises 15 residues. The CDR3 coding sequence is TGTGCCAGCAGCCAAGATTCTAGCGGAGGGGATGAGCAGTTCTTC. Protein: CASSQDSSGGDEQFF.

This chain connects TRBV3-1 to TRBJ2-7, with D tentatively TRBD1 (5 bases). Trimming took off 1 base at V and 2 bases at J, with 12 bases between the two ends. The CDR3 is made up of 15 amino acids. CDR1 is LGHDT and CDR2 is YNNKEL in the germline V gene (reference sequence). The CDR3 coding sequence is TGTGCCAGCAGCCAAGGGCACCAGGGAACCTACGAGCAGTACTTC. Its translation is CASSQGHQGTYEQYF.

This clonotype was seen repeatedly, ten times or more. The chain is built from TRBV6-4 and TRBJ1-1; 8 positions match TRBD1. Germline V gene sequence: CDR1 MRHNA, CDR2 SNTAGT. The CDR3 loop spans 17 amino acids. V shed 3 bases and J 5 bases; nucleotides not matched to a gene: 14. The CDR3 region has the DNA TGTGCCAGCAGTGAGGAAGGGGCAGGGGGCGGATATACTGAAGCTTTCTTT. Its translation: CASSEEGAGGGYTEAFF.

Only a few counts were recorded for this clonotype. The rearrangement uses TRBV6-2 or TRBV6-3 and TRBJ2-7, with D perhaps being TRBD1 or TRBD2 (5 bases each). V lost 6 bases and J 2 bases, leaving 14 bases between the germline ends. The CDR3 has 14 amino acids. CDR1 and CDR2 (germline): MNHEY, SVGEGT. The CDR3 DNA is TGTGCCAGCAGGGGACCGCTAAAGACCTACGAGCAGTACTTC. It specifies CASRGPLKTYEQYF.

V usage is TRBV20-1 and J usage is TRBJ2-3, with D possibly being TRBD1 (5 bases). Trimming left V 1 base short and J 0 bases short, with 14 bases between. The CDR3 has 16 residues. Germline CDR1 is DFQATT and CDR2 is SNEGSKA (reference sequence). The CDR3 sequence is CSARVSRAASTDTQYF. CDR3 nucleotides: TGCAGTGCTAGAGTATCCAGGGCCGCGAGCACAGATACGCAGTATTTT.

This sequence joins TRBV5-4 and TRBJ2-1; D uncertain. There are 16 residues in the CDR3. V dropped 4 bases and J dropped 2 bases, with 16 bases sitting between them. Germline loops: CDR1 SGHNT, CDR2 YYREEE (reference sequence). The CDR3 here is CASSPRSPETYNEQFF. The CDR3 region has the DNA TGTGCCAGCAGCCCCCGTAGCCCTGAGACCTACAATGAGCAGTTCTTC.

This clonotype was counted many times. CDR3 in amino acids: CASSQDSDKNYGYTF. CDR3 nucleotide sequence: TGTGCCAGCAGCCAAGATTCAGACAAAAACTATGGCTACACCTTC. The chain is built from TRBV4-2 and TRBJ1-2; D uncertain. This CDR3 contains 15 residues. The V gene's germline CDR1 is LGHNA and CDR2 YNFKEQ. Trimming removed 0 bases from V and 2 bases from J, with 10 bases in between.

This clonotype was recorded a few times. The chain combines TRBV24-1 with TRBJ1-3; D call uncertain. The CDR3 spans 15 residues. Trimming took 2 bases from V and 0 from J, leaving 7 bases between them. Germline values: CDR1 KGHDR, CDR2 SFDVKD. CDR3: CATSDWSDSGNTIYF. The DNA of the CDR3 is TGTGCCACCAGTGATTGGTCAGACTCTGGAAACACCATATATTTT.

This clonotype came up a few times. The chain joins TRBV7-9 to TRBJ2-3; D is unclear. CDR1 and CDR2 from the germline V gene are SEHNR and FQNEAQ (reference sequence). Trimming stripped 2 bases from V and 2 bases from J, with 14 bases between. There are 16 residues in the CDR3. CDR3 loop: CASSLSPRGSTDTQYF. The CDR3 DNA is TGTGCCAGCAGCTTAAGCCCCAGAGGCTCCACAGATACGCAGTATTTT.

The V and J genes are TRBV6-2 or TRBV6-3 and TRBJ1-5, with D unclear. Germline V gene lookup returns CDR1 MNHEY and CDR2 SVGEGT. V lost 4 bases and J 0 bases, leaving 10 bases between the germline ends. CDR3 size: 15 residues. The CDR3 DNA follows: TGTGCCAGCAGTTCCGCAATCAATAGCAATCAGCCCCAGCATTTT. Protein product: CASSSAINSNQPQHF.

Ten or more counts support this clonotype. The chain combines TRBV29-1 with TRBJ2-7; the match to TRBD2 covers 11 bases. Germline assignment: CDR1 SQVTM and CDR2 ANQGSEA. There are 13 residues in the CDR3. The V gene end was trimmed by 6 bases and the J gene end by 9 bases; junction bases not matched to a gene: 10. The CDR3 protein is CSVGTSGRGPQYF. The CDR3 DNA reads TGCAGCGTGGGGACTAGCGGAAGGGGTCCGCAGTACTTC.

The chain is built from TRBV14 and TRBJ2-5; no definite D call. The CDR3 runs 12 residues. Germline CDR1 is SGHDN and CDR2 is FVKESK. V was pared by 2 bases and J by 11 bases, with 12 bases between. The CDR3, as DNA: TGTGCCAGCAGCCAAAATAGCCCAGTTCAGTACTTC. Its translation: CASSQNSPVQYF.

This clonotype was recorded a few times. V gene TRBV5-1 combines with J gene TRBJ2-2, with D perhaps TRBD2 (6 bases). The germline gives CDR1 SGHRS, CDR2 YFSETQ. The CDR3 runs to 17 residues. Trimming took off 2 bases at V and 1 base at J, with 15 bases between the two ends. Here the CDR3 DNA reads TGCGCCAGCAGCTTTCGTTGGGGCGGGAAGAACACCGGGGAGCTGTTTTTT. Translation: CASSFRWGGKNTGELFF.